In its sample, the clone carrying this TCR beta chain was seen many times. This entry belongs to a study of T cells in Graves' hyperthyroidism and ophthalmopathy. Germline V lookup: CDR1 MNHEY, CDR2 SVGAGI. Unmatched junction bases numbered 5, after V lost 0 bases and J lost 4 bases. The CDR3 extends over 16 amino acids. Authors of the study amplified TCR beta CDR3 regions from RNA transcripts. HTBI primers drove first-round RT-PCR of the TCR CDR3. TCRdb re-analysed the multiplex PCR reads in MiXCR, keeping a single row per CDR3 protein. The table includes 300,000 or so distinct CDR3 sequences, about 18% detected once.

The TCR originated in a woman aged 60-75 years with Graves' ophthalmopathy. Input material: blood. The chain couples TRBV6-5 to TRBJ2-7; 11 bases line up with TRBD2. DNA of the CDR3: TGTGCCAGCAGTTACTCGAGACTAGCGGGGCAATACGAGCAGTACTTC. It yields the protein CASSYSRLAGQYEQYF.